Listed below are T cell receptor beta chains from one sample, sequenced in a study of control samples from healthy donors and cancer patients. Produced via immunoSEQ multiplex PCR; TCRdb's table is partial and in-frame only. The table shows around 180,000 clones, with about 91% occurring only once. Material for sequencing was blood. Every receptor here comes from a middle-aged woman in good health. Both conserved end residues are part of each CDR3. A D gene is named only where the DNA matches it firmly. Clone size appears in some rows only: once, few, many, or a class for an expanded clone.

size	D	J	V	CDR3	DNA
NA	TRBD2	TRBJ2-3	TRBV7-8	CASSISGGPYTDTQYF	TGTGCCAGCAGCATCAGCGGGGGGCCCTACACAGATACGCAGTATTTT
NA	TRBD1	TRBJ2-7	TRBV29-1	CSVGGQGLGDEQYF	TGCAGCGTCGGTGGACAGGGCCTTGGGGACGAGCAGTACTTC
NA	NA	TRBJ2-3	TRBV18	CASSPRQRGTDTQYF	TGTGCCAGCTCACCACGACAGCGCGGCACAGATACGCAGTATTTT
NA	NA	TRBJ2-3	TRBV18	CASSPPLASTDTQYF	TGTGCCAGCTCACCACCGCTGGCTAGCACAGATACGCAGTATTTT
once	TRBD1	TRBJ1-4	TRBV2	CASSEITTGARGKLFF	TGTGCCAGCAGTGAAATAACGACAGGGGCCAGAGGAAAACTGTTTTTT
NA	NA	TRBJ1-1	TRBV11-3	CASSYGQNTEAFF	TGTGCCAGCAGCTACGGACAGAACACTGAAGCTTTCTTT
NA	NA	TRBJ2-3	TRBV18	CASSPRLEFERYF	TGTGCCAGCTCACCGAGACTAGAGTTCGAGCGGTATTTT
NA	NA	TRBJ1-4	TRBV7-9	CASTESSREKLFF	TGTGCCAGCACCGAATCTTCGAGGGAAAAACTGTTTTTT
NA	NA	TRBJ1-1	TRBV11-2	CASSAARRNTEAFF	TGTGCCAGCAGCGCCGCCCGGAGGAACACTGAAGCTTTCTTT
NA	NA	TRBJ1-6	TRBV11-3	CASSHRNSPLHF	TGTGCCAGCAGTCACAGGAATTCACCCCTCCACTTT
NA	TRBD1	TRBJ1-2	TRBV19	CASTTAQGAHHGYTF	TGTGCCAGTACTACCGCTCAGGGGGCGCACCATGGCTACACCTTC
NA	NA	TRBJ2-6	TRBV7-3	CASSFEKLGGSGANVLTF	TGTGCCAGCAGCTTTGAGAAGTTGGGCGGCTCTGGGGCCAACGTCCTGACTTTC
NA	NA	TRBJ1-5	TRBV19	CASTSVPGVSQPQHF	NA
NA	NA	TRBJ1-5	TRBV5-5	CASSLGSSNQPQHF	TGTGCCAGCAGCTTGGGATCTAGCAATCAGCCCCAGCATTTT
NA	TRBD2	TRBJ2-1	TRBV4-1	CASSPSGGATNEQFF	TGCGCCAGCAGCCCTAGCGGGGGGGCGACGAATGAGCAGTTCTTC
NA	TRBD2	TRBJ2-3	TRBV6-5	CAGGGPSGFDTQYF	TGTGCCGGCGGGGGTCCTAGCGGATTCGATACGCAGTATTTT
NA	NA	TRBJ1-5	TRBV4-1	CASSPPSAQPQHF	TGCGCCAGCAGCCCCCCTTCCGCTCAGCCCCAGCATTTT
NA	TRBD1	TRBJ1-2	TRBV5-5	CASSFSWGTGSGYTF	TGTGCCAGCAGCTTTTCGTGGGGGACAGGGAGTGGCTACACCTTC
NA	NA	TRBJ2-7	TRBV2	CASSEETVTYEQYF	TGTGCCAGCAGTGAGGAGACAGTAACCTACGAGCAGTACTTC
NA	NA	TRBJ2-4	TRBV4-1	CASSQDYLAKNIQYF	TGCGCCAGCAGCCAAGATTACTTAGCCAAAAACATTCAGTACTTC
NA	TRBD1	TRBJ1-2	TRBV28	CASSLGTGGYGYTF	TGTGCCAGCAGTTTGGGGACAGGGGGCTATGGCTACACCTTC
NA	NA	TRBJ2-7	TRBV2	CASSDVRDNSYEQYF	TGTGCCAGCAGTGATGTTAGGGACAACTCCTACGAGCAGTACTTC
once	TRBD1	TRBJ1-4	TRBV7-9	CASSPRGARNEKLFF	TGTGCCAGCAGCCCCAGGGGGGCTAGGAATGAAAAACTGTTTTTT
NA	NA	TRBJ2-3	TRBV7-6	CASSLLSTSGTDTQYF	TGTGCCAGCAGCTTACTATCGACTAGTGGCACAGATACGCAGTATTTT
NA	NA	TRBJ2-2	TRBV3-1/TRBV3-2	CASSAVAAYTGELFF	TGTGCCAGCAGCGCCGTAGCGGCATACACCGGGGAGCTGTTTTTT
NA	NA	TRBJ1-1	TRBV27	CASRPLGLNTEAFF	TGTGCCAGCAGACCCTTAGGGTTGAACACTGAAGCTTTCTTT
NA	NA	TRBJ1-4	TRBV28	CASSLSGTSNEKLFF	TGTGCCAGCAGTTTGAGCGGTACAAGCAATGAAAAACTGTTTTTT
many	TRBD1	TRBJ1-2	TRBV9	CASSVVGTGTGYGYTF	TGTGCCAGCAGCGTAGTCGGAACCGGGACAGGATATGGCTACACCTTC
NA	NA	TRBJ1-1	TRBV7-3	CASSLIRGKNTEAFF	TGTGCCAGCAGCTTAATCCGGGGAAAGAACACTGAAGCTTTCTTT
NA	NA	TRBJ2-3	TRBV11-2	CASSLDLGGAGTDTQYF	TGTGCCAGCAGCTTAGATCTCGGGGGCGCTGGCACAGATACGCAGTATTTT
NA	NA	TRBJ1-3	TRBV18	CASSPESSGNTIYF	TGTGCCAGCTCACCAGAGAGCTCTGGAAACACCATATATTTT
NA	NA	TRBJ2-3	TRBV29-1	CSVEASGFSAVTDTQYF	TGCAGCGTTGAAGCCTCCGGGTTTAGCGCTGTCACAGATACGCAGTATTTT
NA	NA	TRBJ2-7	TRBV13	CASSRGQAYEQYF	TGTGCCAGCAGCAGGGGCCAAGCCTACGAGCAGTACTTC
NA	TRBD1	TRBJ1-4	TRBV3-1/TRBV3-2	CASSPGGQDAEKLFF	TGTGCCAGCAGCCCCGGGGGACAGGATGCTGAAAAACTGTTTTTT
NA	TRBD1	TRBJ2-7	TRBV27	CASSWGQGIREQYF	TGTGCCAGCAGTTGGGGACAGGGGATTCGCGAGCAGTACTTC
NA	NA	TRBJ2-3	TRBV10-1	CASSDSRTDTQYF	TGCGCCAGCAGTGATTCTCGCACAGATACGCAGTATTTT
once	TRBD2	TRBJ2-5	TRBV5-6	CASSTGLAGGVYQETQYF	TGTGCCAGCAGCACCGGACTAGCGGGGGGGGTCTACCAAGAGACCCAGTACTTC
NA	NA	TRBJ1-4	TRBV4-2	CASSQSSQGMSNEKLFF	TGTGCCAGCAGCCAGAGCTCTCAGGGAATGTCTAATGAAAAACTGTTTTTT
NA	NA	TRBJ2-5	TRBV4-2	CASSQAGLGETQYF	TGTGCCAGCAGCCAAGCTGGGCTCGGGGAGACCCAGTACTTC
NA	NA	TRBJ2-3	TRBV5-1	CASSYGGEGTDTQYF	TGCGCCAGCAGCTACGGGGGAGAGGGCACAGATACGCAGTATTTT
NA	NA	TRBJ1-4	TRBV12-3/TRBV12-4	CASGGAYEKLFF	TGTGCCAGCGGCGGGGCCTATGAAAAACTGTTTTTT
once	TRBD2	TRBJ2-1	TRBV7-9	CASSSLAGVHYNEQFF	TGTGCCAGCAGCTCTCTAGCGGGGGTCCACTACAATGAGCAGTTCTTC
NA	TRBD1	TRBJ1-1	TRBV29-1	CSVGQGVMNTEAFF	TGCAGCGTCGGACAGGGGGTAATGAACACTGAAGCTTTCTTT
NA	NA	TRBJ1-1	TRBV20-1	CSASAYTEAFF	TGCAGTGCTTCGGCTTACACTGAAGCTTTCTTT
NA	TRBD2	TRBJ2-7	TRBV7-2	CASSVLSGGAYEQYF	TGTGCCAGCAGCGTACTTAGCGGGGGGGCCTACGAGCAGTACTTC
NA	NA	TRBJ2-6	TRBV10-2	CASSEPTDRPSGANVLTF	TGCGCCAGCAGTGAGCCCACCGACAGACCCTCTGGGGCCAACGTCCTGACTTTC
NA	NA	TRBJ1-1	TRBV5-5	CASSSYGTMNTEAFF	TGTGCCAGCAGCTCCTACGGGACAATGAACACTGAAGCTTTCTTT
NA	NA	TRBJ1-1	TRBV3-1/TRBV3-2	CASSKTGLNTEAFF	TGTGCCAGCTCTAAGACAGGACTTAACACTGAAGCTTTCTTT
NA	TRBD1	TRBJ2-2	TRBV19	CASSPRSERGQANTGELFF	TGTGCCAGTAGTCCTCGCTCCGAGAGGGGACAGGCAAACACCGGGGAGCTGTTTTTT
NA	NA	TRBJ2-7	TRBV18	CASSPRSRETYEQYF	TGTGCCAGCTCACCAAGGTCCAGGGAAACCTACGAGCAGTACTTC
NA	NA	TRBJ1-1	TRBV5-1	CASSWWGVNTEAFF	TGCGCCAGCAGCTGGTGGGGGGTTAACACTGAAGCTTTCTTT
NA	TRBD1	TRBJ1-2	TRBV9	CASSVAPGTAYGYTF	TGTGCCAGCAGCGTAGCTCCCGGGACAGCTTATGGCTACACCTTC
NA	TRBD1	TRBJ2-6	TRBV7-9	CASSSDRAGANVLTF	TGTGCCAGCAGCTCGGACAGGGCTGGGGCCAACGTCCTGACTTTC
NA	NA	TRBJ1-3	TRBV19	CASSIDLEVNSGNTIYF	TGTGCCAGTAGTATAGATCTAGAGGTGAACTCTGGAAACACCATATATTTT